The clone carrying this T cell receptor (beta chain) has just one count. The sample is drawn from a study of cytotoxic CD8 clonotypes in ibrutinib-treated CLL. On the study more broadly: Among responders, some 25 were partial and 2 complete; after median roughly 70 months, approximately 15 stayed remitted and around twelve progressed.

Data came from immunoSEQ multiplex PCR; TCRdb stores just in-frame clones and leaves some out. The sample has around 150,000 clones, approximately 80% seen once. The CDR3 loop spans 16 amino acids. Germline V gives CDR1 SGHTA, CDR2 FQGNSA. The V and J ends lost 1 base and 5 bases, in that order; junction bases with no gene match: 9. This TCR came from a human donor with chronic lymphocytic leukemia. This sample comprised PBMCs, obtained after 12 months of ibrutinib treatment. The chain joins TRBV7-2 to TRBJ2-5; 8 bases agree with TRBD1. In DNA form, the CDR3 reads TGTGCCAGCAGCTTAGGACAGGGGAACCCCGGGGAGACCCAGTACTTC. This codes for CASSLGQGNPGETQYF.